These 5 T cell receptor beta chains share one sample of origin, sequenced in a study of T cell responses to AZD1222 COVID-19 vaccine. Generated by immunoSEQ multiplex PCR, the TCRdb table keeps only in-frame clones and is missing some. The table shows approximately 90,000 clones, with nearly 90% occurring only once. The sequencing used peripheral blood, collected on day 0 of AZD1222 vaccination. Receptor source: an adult in good health.

The chain has TRBV27 and TRBJ1-1; D perhaps matches TRBD1 (6 bases). The V gene lost 6 bases and the J gene lost 7 bases, with 21 bases spanning the gap. CDR1 and CDR2 from the germline V gene are MNHEY and SMNVEV (reference sequence). The CDR3 totals 15 residues. CDR3 residues: CASRRGGRAPVEAFF. Written as DNA, the CDR3 is TGTGCCAGCAGAAGAGGGGGAAGAGCGCCGGTTGAAGCTTTCTTT.

The DNA of the CDR3 is TGTGCCATCAGTGGGGTAGCGGGGGAAAATGAGCAGTTCTTC. Residues: CAISGVAGENEQFF. This chain connects TRBV10-3 to TRBJ2-1; 9 bases line up with TRBD2. CDR1 is ENHRY, CDR2 SYGVKD, per germline. The CDR3 totals 14 residues. Germline trimming cut 4 bases from V and 7 bases from J; bases unmatched to any gene: 5.

The chain combines TRBV21-1 with TRBJ2-3. TRBV21-1 is noted as a pseudogene. This CDR3 has 16 residues. This CDR3 is CASSKSGPVGTDTQYF. In nucleotides, the CDR3 is TGTGCCAGCAGCAAATCGGGACCGGTTGGCACAGATACGCAGTATTTT.

DNA of the CDR3: TGTGCCTGGGTGATCTACACTGAAGCTTTCTTT. Protein: CAWVIYTEAFF. The chain carries TRBV30 and TRBJ1-1; no clear D gene. CDR1 and CDR2 (germline): GTSNPN, SVGIG (reference sequence). V was cut by 5 bases and J by 3 bases, with 7 bases left in between. This CDR3 region has 11 residues.

The chain is built from TRBV4-1 and TRBJ2-3, with D possibly matching TRBD2 (6 bases). V was cut by 0 bases and J by 6 bases, with 10 bases left in between. Germline CDR1 and CDR2: MGHRA and YSYEKL. This CDR3 has 14 residues. The CDR3 reads CASSQDHRGDTQYF. In DNA form, the CDR3 reads TGCGCCAGCAGCCAAGACCATCGGGGGGATACGCAGTATTTT.